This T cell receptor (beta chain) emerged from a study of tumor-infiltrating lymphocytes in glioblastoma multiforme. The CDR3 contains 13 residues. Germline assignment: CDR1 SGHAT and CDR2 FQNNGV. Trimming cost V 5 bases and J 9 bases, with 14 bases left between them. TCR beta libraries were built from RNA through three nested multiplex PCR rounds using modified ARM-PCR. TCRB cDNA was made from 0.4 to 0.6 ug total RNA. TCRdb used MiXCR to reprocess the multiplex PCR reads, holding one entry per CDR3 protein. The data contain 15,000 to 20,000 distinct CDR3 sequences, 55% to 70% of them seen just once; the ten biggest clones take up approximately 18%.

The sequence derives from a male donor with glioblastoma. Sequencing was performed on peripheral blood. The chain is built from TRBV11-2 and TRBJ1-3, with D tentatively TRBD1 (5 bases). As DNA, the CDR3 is TGTGCCAGCAGCCAGGGCCCCGGGGGCACCATATATTTT. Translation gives CASSQGPGGTIYF. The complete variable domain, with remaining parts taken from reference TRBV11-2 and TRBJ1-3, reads EAGVAQSPRYKIIEKRQSVAFWCNPISGHATLYWYQQILGQGPKLLIQFQNNGVVDDSQLPKDRFSAERLKGVDSTLKIQPAKLEDSAVYLCASSQGPGGTIYFGEGSWLTVV.